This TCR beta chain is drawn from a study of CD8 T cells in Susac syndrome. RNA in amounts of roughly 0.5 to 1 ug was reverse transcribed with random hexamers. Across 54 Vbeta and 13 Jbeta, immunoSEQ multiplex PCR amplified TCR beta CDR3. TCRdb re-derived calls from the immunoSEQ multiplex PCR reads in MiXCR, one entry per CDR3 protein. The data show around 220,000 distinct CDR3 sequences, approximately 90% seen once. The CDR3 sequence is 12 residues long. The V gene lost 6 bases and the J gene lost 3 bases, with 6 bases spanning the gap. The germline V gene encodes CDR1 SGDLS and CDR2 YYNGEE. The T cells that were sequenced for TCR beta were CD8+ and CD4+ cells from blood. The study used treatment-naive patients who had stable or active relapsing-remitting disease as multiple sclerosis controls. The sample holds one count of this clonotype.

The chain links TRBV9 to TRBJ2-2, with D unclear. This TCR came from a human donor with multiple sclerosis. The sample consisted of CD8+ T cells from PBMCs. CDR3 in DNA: TGTGCCAGCAACGACTACACCGGGGAGCTGTTTTTT. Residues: CASNDYTGELFF.